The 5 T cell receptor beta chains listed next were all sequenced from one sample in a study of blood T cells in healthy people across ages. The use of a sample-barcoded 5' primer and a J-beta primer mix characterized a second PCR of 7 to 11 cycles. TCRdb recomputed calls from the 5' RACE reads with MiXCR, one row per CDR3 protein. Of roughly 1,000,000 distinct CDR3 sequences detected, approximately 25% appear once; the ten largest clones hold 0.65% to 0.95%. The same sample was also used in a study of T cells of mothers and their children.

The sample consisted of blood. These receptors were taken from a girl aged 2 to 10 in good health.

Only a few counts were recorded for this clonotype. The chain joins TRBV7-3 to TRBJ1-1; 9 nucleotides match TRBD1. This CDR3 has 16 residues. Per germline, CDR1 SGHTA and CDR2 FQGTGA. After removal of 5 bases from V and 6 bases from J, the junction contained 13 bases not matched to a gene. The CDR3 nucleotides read TGTGCCAGCAGCCCCTGGGGGGACAGGGAGGGGGCTGAAGCTTTCTTT. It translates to CASSPWGDREGAEAFF.

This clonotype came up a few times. The CDR3 loop is CASSYVITGTRGYEQYF. CDR3 bases: TGTGCCAGCAGTTACGTTATAACAGGGACGAGAGGCTACGAGCAGTACTTC. The J gene is TRBJ2-7, the V gene TRBV6-5; weak D call: TRBD1 (6 bases). The CDR3 contains 17 residues. The germline V gene has CDR1 MNHEY and CDR2 SVGAGI. V was pared by 2 bases and J by 3 bases, with 20 bases between.

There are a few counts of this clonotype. The CDR3 loop is CSVLTGGVGYTF. The CDR3 DNA is TGCAGCGTTCTTACAGGGGGCGTAGGCTACACCTTC. V is TRBV29-1 and J is TRBJ1-2; 9 bases line up with TRBD1. This CDR3 contains 12 residues. The germline V gene has CDR1 SQVTM and CDR2 ANQGSEA. The V gene end was trimmed by 5 bases and the J gene end by 8 bases; junction bases not matched to a gene: 6.

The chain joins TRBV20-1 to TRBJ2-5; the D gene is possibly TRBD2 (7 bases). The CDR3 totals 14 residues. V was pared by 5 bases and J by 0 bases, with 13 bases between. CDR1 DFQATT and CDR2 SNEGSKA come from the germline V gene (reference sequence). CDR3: CSAQGGANQETQYF. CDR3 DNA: TGCAGTGCTCAAGGGGGGGCGAACCAAGAGACCCAGTACTTC.

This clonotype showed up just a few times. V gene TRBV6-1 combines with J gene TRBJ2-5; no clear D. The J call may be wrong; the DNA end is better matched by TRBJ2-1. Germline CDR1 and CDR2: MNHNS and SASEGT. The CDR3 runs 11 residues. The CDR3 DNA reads TGTGCCAGCAGTGTCGTATTTGAGCAGTTCTTC. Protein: CASSVVFEQFF.